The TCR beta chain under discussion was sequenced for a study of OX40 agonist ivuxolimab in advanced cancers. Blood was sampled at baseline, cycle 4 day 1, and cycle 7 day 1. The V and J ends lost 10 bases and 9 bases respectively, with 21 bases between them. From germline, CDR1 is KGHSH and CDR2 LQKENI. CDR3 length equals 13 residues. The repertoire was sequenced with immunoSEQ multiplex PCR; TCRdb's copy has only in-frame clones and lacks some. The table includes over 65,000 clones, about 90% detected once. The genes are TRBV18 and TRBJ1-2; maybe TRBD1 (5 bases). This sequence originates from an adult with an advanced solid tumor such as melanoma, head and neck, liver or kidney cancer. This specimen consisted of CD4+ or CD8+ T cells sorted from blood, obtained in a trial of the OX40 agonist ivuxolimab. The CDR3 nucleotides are TGTGCCACCATCAGGGCAGGTGGCTCGAGCTACACCTTC. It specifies CATIRAGGSSYTF.